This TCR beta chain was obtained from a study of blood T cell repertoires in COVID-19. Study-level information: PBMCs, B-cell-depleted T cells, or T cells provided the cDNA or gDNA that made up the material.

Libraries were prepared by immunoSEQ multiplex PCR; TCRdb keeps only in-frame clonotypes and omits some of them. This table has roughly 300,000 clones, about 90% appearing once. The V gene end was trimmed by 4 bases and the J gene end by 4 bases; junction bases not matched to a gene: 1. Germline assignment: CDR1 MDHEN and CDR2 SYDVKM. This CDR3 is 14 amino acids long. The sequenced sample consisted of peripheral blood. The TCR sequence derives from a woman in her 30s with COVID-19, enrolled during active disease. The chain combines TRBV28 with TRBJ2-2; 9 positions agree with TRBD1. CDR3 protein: CASSWTGATGELFF. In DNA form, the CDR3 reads TGTGCCAGCAGTTGGACAGGGGCCACCGGGGAGCTGTTTTTT.